Included here is one T cell receptor beta chain sequence, with context. Sequencing ends 3 residues short of the CDR3 end; the germline J gene provides the rest. Germline V CDR1 and CDR2: SGHNT, YENEEA. Trimming took 2 bases from V and 6 from J, leaving 11 bases between them. The CDR3 length is 13 residues. These data belong to a study of T cells in women clearing cervical HPV infection. For the study at large: Cases were women with histologically confirmed HPV16-related CIN3 or worse, including a couple of invasive cancers.

Clones were sequenced by immunoSEQ multiplex PCR, and TCRdb holds only the in-frame ones, with some missing. This sample's table reports around 30,000 clones. HPV was found by MY09/MY11 PCR and dot-blot genotyping. The receptor was isolated from a woman aged 18-70 years with a cervical HPV16 infection that either progressed to CIN3+ or cleared (not recorded which). The sample comprised blood buffy coat. The V gene is TRBV11-3, the J gene TRBJ2-7; D perhaps matches TRBD1 (6 bases). The CDR3 is CASSLNRDGEQYF. The sequenced CDR3 bases are TGTGCCAGCAGCTTAAACAGGGATGGCGAG.